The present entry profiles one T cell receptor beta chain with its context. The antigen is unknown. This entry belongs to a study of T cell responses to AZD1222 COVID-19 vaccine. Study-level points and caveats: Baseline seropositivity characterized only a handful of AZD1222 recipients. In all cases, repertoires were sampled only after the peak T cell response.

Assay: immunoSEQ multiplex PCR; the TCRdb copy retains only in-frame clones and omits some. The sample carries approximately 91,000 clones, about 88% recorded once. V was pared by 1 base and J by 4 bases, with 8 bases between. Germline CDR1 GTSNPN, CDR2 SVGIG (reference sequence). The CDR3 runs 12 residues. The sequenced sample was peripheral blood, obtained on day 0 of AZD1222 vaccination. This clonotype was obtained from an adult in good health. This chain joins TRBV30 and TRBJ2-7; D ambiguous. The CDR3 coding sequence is TGTGCCTGGAGTGAGGCAGAGTACGAGCAGTACTTC. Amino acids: CAWSEAEYEQYF. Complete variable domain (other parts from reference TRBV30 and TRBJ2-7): SQTIHQWPATLVQPVGSPLSLECTVEGTSNPNLYWYRQAAGRGLQLLFYSVGIGQISSEVPQNLSASRPQDRQFILSSKKLLLSDSGFYLCAWSEAEYEQYFGPGTRLTVT.